The rows below give T cell receptor beta chains drawn from one sample of a study of radiotherapy plus CTLA-4 blockade in lung cancer. The data were produced by immunoSEQ multiplex PCR, yet TCRdb's version contains in-frame clones alone and is incomplete. The sample lists 80,000 to 100,000 clones, roughly 88% occurring once. Specimen: peripheral blood, collected from a patient treated with radiotherapy plus ipilimumab. All receptors derive from a human donor with non-small cell lung cancer that progressed on radiotherapy plus ipilimumab. Each CDR3 is given with its conserved first and last residue. A D gene is named only where the DNA matches it firmly. The size of a clone is reported for some rows only, either as once, few or many, or as a class for expanded clones.

abundance | j_gene | v_gene | d_gene | CDR3nt | CDR3aa
. | TRBJ1-1 | TRBV18 | . | TGTGCCAGCTCACCTGATTTGAACACTGAAGCTTTCTTT | CASSPDLNTEAFF
. | TRBJ1-1 | TRBV5-4 | . | TGTGCCAGCAGCTTGGGGGGCCTTAGGGGTAAGGCGAACACTGAAGCTTTCTTT | CASSLGGLRGKANTEAFF
. | TRBJ1-5 | TRBV6-1 | . | TGTGCCAGCAGAACACAGGAGGGACAGCCCCAGCATTTT | CASRTQEGQPQHF
once | TRBJ2-5 | TRBV4-2 | TRBD2 | TGTGCCAGCAGCCAATCCACTAGCGGGGAGACCCAGTACTTC | CASSQSTSGETQYF
. | TRBJ2-1 | TRBV2 | . | TGTGCCAGCAAACAGGGTGGCTACAATGAGCAGTTCTTC | CASKQGGYNEQFF
. | TRBJ1-2 | TRBV6-5 | . | TGTGCCACCTGGGCCCAAGGAGGGTATGGCTACACCTTC | CATWAQGGYGYTF
. | TRBJ2-2 | TRBV9 | . | TGTGCCAGCAGCGTCCGAGTAGGGGCCGGGGAGCTGTTTTTT | CASSVRVGAGELFF
. | TRBJ2-3 | TRBV6-1 | . | TGTGCCAGCAGTGCCAACACTAGGGGAGATACGCAGTATTTT | CASSANTRGDTQYF
. | TRBJ2-2 | TRBV6-5 | . | TGTGCCAGCAGTTCGCCGGACAGTAACACCGGGGAGCTGTTTTTT | CASSSPDSNTGELFF
. | TRBJ2-1 | TRBV13 | TRBD2 | TGTGCCAGCAGCTACTACACCGAACTAGCGGGGGGGTACAATGAGCAGTTCTTC | CASSYYTELAGGYNEQFF
. | TRBJ2-7 | TRBV5-1 | TRBD2 | TGCGCCAGCAGCTTATCTAGCGGGAGTTACGAGCAGTACTTC | CASSLSSGSYEQYF
. | TRBJ2-5 | TRBV9 | . | TGTGCCAGCAGCGTAGAGGTCGGGAGAGGGGAGACCCAGTACTTC | CASSVEVGRGETQYF
. | TRBJ1-2 | TRBV7-9 | . | TGTGCCAGCTCCGCGGGACGGAGCTATGGCTACACCTTC | CASSAGRSYGYTF
. | TRBJ1-1 | TRBV5-1 | TRBD1 | TGCGCCAGCAGCCCCCCAATATCCGGGACAGGGATGAACACTGAAGCTTTCTTT | CASSPPISGTGMNTEAFF
. | TRBJ2-7 | TRBV30 | TRBD2 | TGTGCCTGGAAGGTTCCGGGGACTAGCGGGAGAAGGGGAGATGAGCAGTACTTC | CAWKVPGTSGRRGDEQYF
. | TRBJ1-5 | TRBV14 | TRBD1 | TGTGCCAGCAGCCAGGAGAAGCAGGGACAGGGGCTCCCTCAGCCCCAGCATTTT | CASSQEKQGQGLPQPQHF
. | TRBJ2-2 | TRBV27 | . | TGTGCCAGCAGTTCGTACACCGGGGAGCTGTTTTTT | CASSSYTGELFF
. | TRBJ1-2 | TRBV6-1 | . | TGTGCCAGCAGTGAAGCAGGGCAGGGGTGGGGCTACACCTTC | CASSEAGQGWGYTF
. | TRBJ2-3 | TRBV6-5 | . | TGTGCCAGCAGGACTAGCACAGATACGCAGTATTTT | CASRTSTDTQYF
. | TRBJ2-3 | TRBV4-1 | TRBD2 | TGCGCCAGCAGCCACCTATGGGGGGGGAGGGATACGCAGTATTTT | CASSHLWGGRDTQYF
. | TRBJ2-7 | TRBV5-1 | . | TGCGCCAGCAGCTTGGAAGGTACTGGGGGCGAGCAGTACTTC | CASSLEGTGGEQYF
few | TRBJ2-7 | TRBV2 | TRBD1 | TGTGCCAGCAGGGAACAGGGGCCAACCTACGAGCAGTACTTC | CASREQGPTYEQYF
. | TRBJ2-1 | TRBV27 | TRBD2 | TGTGCCAGCAGTCTCATAGCGGGAGGTTCCTACAATGAGCAGTTCTTC | CASSLIAGGSYNEQFF
once | TRBJ2-3 | TRBV29-1 | TRBD2 | TGCAGCGCCCGGAGGACTAGCGGGAGTTGGGAAACGCAGTATTTT | CSARRTSGSWETQYF
. | TRBJ2-1 | TRBV11-2 | . | TGTGCCAGCAGCTTAGCTAGCTCCTACAATGAGCAGTTCTTC | CASSLASSYNEQFF
. | TRBJ1-3 | TRBV6-1 | . | TGTGCCAGCAGTGCCCTCCATCCCCGGTACGGAAACACCATATATTTT | CASSALHPRYGNTIYF
. | TRBJ2-7 | TRBV7-9 | TRBD1 | TGTGCCAGCAGCGGTAATACAGGGGGTATAGAGTCCTACGAGCAGTACTTC | CASSGNTGGIESYEQYF
. | TRBJ2-2 | TRBV5-1 | TRBD2 | TGCGCCAGCAGCTATGGACTACTAGCGGGGAACACCGGGGAGCTGTTTTTT | CASSYGLLAGNTGELFF
. | TRBJ1-1 | TRBV5-5 | . | TGTGCCAGCAGCCCGGCGGGGGCTGTGACTGAAGCTTTCTTT | CASSPAGAVTEAFF
few | TRBJ1-3 | TRBV6-6 | . | TGTGCCAGCAGTCGACGGGACTCTGGAAACACCATATATTTT | CASSRRDSGNTIYF
. | TRBJ1-4 | TRBV9 | . | TGTGCCAGCAGCTACAGGGTCGACGATGAAAAACTGTTTTTT | CASSYRVDDEKLFF
. | TRBJ2-5 | TRBV5-1 | TRBD2 | TGCGCCAGCAGCCGTACCAGCGGGGGGGAGACCCAGTACTTC | CASSRTSGGETQYF
. | TRBJ2-2 | TRBV11-3 | . | TGTGCCAGCACCTACCCCGGGGCTCCCGGGGAGCTGTTTTTT | CASTYPGAPGELFF
. | TRBJ2-5 | TRBV19 | . | TGTGCCAGTAGTATGGGGGCGGGAGTTGAGACCCAGTACTTC | CASSMGAGVETQYF
. | TRBJ2-7 | TRBV6-1 | . | TGTGCCAGCAGTGAAGCGGGGAGCTCCTACGAGCAGTACTTC | CASSEAGSSYEQYF
. | TRBJ1-2 | TRBV6-1 | . | TGTGCCAGCAGTGGGGGTTTGGCTAACTATGGCTACACCTTC | CASSGGLANYGYTF
. | TRBJ2-1 | TRBV12-5 | TRBD2 | TGTGCTAGTGCCCTTAGCGGGATGCCCGGCAATGAGCAGTTCTTC | CASALSGMPGNEQFF
. | TRBJ1-1 | TRBV30 | TRBD1 | TGTGCCTGGACTCCGCTACAGGGGTCTTTCGGTTACACTGAAGCTTTCTTT | CAWTPLQGSFGYTEAFF
. | TRBJ1-1 | TRBV6-5 | . | TGTGCCAGCAGTTATAGGCCAGCTGACTGGGGCACTGAAGCTTTCTTT | CASSYRPADWGTEAFF
. | TRBJ2-7 | TRBV6-1 | TRBD1 | TGTGCCAGCAGAGGACAGGGGATCTACGAGCAGTACTTC | CASRGQGIYEQYF
once | TRBJ1-1 | TRBV25-1 | . | TGTGCCAGCAGTGGGGGGAGACACACTGAAGCTTTCTTT | CASSGGRHTEAFF
. | TRBJ1-4 | TRBV7-6 | . | TGTGCCAGCAGCCGGGACGGCTCAACTAATGAAAAACTGTTTTTT | CASSRDGSTNEKLFF
. | TRBJ2-1 | TRBV7-6 | TRBD2 | TGTGCCAGCAGCATATTAGCGGGAGGGCCTTCGGGGGAGCAGTTCTTC | CASSILAGGPSGEQFF
. | TRBJ2-3 | TRBV2 | . | TGTGCCACCGCGACGGAATGGAAAGGGAGGTCGACAGATACGCAGTATTTT | CATATEWKGRSTDTQYF
. | TRBJ1-1 | TRBV20-1 | . | TGCAGTGCTAGAGGACCCGGTGAAGCTTTCTTT | CSARGPGEAFF
. | TRBJ1-1 | TRBV2 | . | TGTGCCACGCCCCGGGGCTCCACGCGAGAGAACACTGAAGCTTTCTTT | CATPRGSTRENTEAFF
. | TRBJ2-7 | TRBV15 | TRBD1 | TGTGCCACCAGCAGAGAACAGACAGGGACCTACGAGCAGTACTTC | CATSREQTGTYEQYF
. | TRBJ2-1 | TRBV2 | TRBD2 | TGTGCCAGCAGCGAAGGGACTAGCGGGAGGAGTGAGCAGTTCTTC | CASSEGTSGRSEQFF
. | TRBJ2-1 | TRBV27 | . | TGTGCCAGCACATCGGCGGGGCCGAGCTCCTACAATGAGCAGTTCTTC | CASTSAGPSSYNEQFF
. | TRBJ1-3 | TRBV6-1 | . | TGTGCCAGCAGTGTCGGGGGGGTGTCTGGAAACACCATATATTTT | CASSVGGVSGNTIYF
. | TRBJ1-1 | TRBV6-1 | . | TGTGCCAGCAGTGCAGGGGTTCCTGAAGCTTTCTTT | CASSAGVPEAFF
. | TRBJ2-3 | TRBV5-1 | . | TGCGCCAGCAGCTTGGGACTAGGGTACACAGATACGCAGTATTTT | CASSLGLGYTDTQYF